Each of the 27 T cell receptor beta chains below was sequenced from the same sample in a study of blood T cells in healthy people across ages. A second PCR, run for roughly 7 to 11 cycles, used a sample-barcoded 5' primer plus a J-beta primer mix. TCRdb re-called the 5' RACE reads through MiXCR, storing one row per CDR3 protein. There are about 1.8 million distinct CDR3 sequences in the sample; roughly 52% occur only once, and approximately 2.1% lies in the top ten. Sequencing was performed on blood. The receptors here all came from a woman in her 40s in good health.

The chain employs TRBV4-3 and TRBJ1-1, with D perhaps TRBD1 (6 bases). V shed 0 bases and J shed 11 bases, with 13 bases lying between them. Germline V gives CDR1 LGHNA, CDR2 YSLEER. The CDR3 spans 13 residues. The CDR3 reads CASSQERDTRAFF. The CDR3 DNA follows: TGCGCCAGCAGCCAAGAACGGGACACTCGGGCTTTCTTT.

This clonotype was found many times. V gene TRBV7-9 combines with J gene TRBJ2-5; 7 bases match TRBD1. The CDR3 spans 14 residues. The junction had 2 bases not matched to a gene; V was cut back by 4 bases and J by 0 bases. Germline loops: CDR1 SEHNR, CDR2 FQNEAQ (reference sequence). The CDR3: CASSSTGYQETQYF. CDR3 nucleotide sequence: TGTGCCAGCAGCTCGACAGGGTACCAAGAGACCCAGTACTTC. The whole variable domain, filled in from reference TRBV7-9 and TRBJ2-5, reads DTGVSQNPRHKITKRGQNVTFRCDPISEHNRLYWYRQTLGQGPEFLTYFQNEAQLEKSRLLSDRFSAERPKGSFSTLEIQRTEQGDSAMYLCASSSTGYQETQYFGPGTRLLVL.

The chain recombines TRBV5-1 with TRBJ1-2; D is perhaps TRBD1 (6 bases). This CDR3 spans 12 amino acids. V lost 2 bases and J 6 bases, leaving 8 bases between the germline ends. CDR1 and CDR2 (germline): SGHRS, YFSETQ. CDR3 loop: CASSLYRDGYTF. The CDR3 region has the DNA TGCGCCAGCAGCTTATACAGGGATGGCTACACCTTC.

This clonotype has only a few counts. V usage is TRBV29-1 and J usage is TRBJ2-1; 12 bases map to TRBD1. Trimming removed 6 bases from V and 12 bases from J; junction bases left unmatched: 9. In germline, CDR1 is SQVTM, CDR2 ANQGSEA. CDR3 size: 13 residues. This CDR3 reads CSVGGQGAFGQFF. The CDR3 nucleotides read TGCAGCGTGGGGGGACAGGGGGCATTCGGGCAGTTCTTC.

The chain is built from TRBV11-2 and TRBJ2-1; D might be TRBD1 (5 bases). Germline CDR1 reads SGHAT; CDR2 reads FQNNGV. Trimming took off 0 bases at V and 8 bases at J, with 20 bases between the two ends. This CDR3 comprises 17 residues. As DNA, the CDR3 is TGTGCCAGCAGCTTAGATCAGGTGGGCAGGGCTGGTCATGAGCAGTTCTTC. It yields the protein CASSLDQVGRAGHEQFF.

CDR3 sequence reads: CATSLPGQSRETQYF. The CDR3 coding sequence is TGTGCCACTTCCCTTCCGGGACAGTCGAGAGAGACCCAGTACTTC. The chain carries TRBV10-3 and TRBJ2-5, with 7 positions matching TRBD1. The length of the CDR3 is 15 residues. Germline V gives CDR1 ENHRY, CDR2 SYGVKD. Trimming removed 10 bases from V and 4 bases from J; junction bases left unmatched: 15.

This clonotype was picked up many times. V is TRBV29-1 and J is TRBJ2-5; D is uncertain. This CDR3 has 10 amino acids. Germline assignment: CDR1 SQVTM and CDR2 ANQGSEA. Trimming took off 2 bases at V and 5 bases at J, with 3 bases between the two ends. The CDR3 DNA reads as TGCAGCGTTGAACGGGAGACCCAGTACTTC. Its protein is CSVERETQYF.

This clonotype was seen only a few times. This chain uses TRBV7-2 with TRBJ2-4; D remains ambiguous. The germline CDR1 and CDR2 sequences are SGHTA and FQGNSA. The CDR3 consists of 15 residues. V was cut by 5 bases and J by 4 bases, with 15 bases left in between. The CDR3 DNA is TGTGCCAGCAGCCGAATGACACATAAGAAAAACATTCAGTACTTC. This translates into CASSRMTHKKNIQYF.

This clonotype was counted a few times. This chain joins TRBV27 and TRBJ1-2, with D unresolved. V gave up 7 bases and J gave up 2 bases, with 17 bases separating them. This CDR3 has 15 amino acids. The germline V gene encodes CDR1 MNHEY and CDR2 SMNVEV (reference sequence). CDR3 region: CASTRNPGLNYGYTF. In DNA form, the CDR3 reads TGTGCCAGCACCCGGAATCCGGGATTGAACTATGGCTACACCTTC.

The J gene is TRBJ2-3, the V gene TRBV28, with D possibly being TRBD2 (6 bases). CDR3 size: 14 residues. CDR1 MDHEN and CDR2 SYDVKM come from the germline V gene. The ends were cut back, 6 bases at V and 1 base at J, with 11 bases in the middle. The CDR3 loop reads CASSRDFGTDTQYF. The DNA of the CDR3 is TGTGCCAGCAGCCGGGACTTTGGCACAGATACGCAGTATTTT.

This clonotype was detected a few times. This chain links TRBV28 with TRBJ2-5; 7 nucleotides match TRBD1. The J call may be mistaken, given a closer DNA end match to TRBJ2-4. CDR3 length: 17 amino acids. CDR1 is MDHEN and CDR2 is SYDVKM in the germline V gene. Written as DNA, the CDR3 is TGTGCCAGCAGTTCGATTGAGAAACAGGGGGCCAAAAACATTCAGTACTTC. Its protein product is CASSSIEKQGAKNIQYF.

A note on this clonotype: The junction does not match germline at one end; this may be a read error. V gene TRBV6-5 combines with J gene TRBJ2-5; D unresolved. The CDR3 length is 14 residues. Germline values: CDR1 MNHEY, CDR2 SVGAGI. CDR3 in DNA: TGTGCCAGTAGTTATGTCGGAAAGCAAGAGACCCAGTACTTC. Encoded protein: CASSYVGKQETQYF.

V usage is TRBV18 and J usage is TRBJ2-3; TRBD2 is a possible D gene (6 bases). V lost 9 bases to trimming and J lost 2 bases, with 9 bases between them. CDR1 and CDR2 from the germline V gene are KGHSH and LQKENI. This CDR3 is built from 12 residues. Here the CDR3 reads CASCGDTDTQYF. CDR3 nucleotides: TGTGCCAGTTGCGGGGACACAGATACGCAGTATTTT.

The chain employs TRBV6-6 and TRBJ2-7; 7 positions agree with TRBD2. The CDR3 is made up of 15 amino acids. After removal of 0 bases from V and 3 bases from J, the junction contained 5 bases not matched to a gene. Germline V lookup: CDR1 MNHNY, CDR2 SVGAGI (reference sequence). In nucleotides, the CDR3 is TGTGCCAGCAGTTACTCGACCCCGGGAGGCTACGAGCAGTACTTC. It yields the protein CASSYSTPGGYEQYF.

In its sample, this clonotype was seen a few times. The chain couples TRBV4-2 to TRBJ2-5; D is tentatively TRBD1 or TRBD2 (5 bases each). Per the germline V gene, CDR1 is LGHNA and CDR2 is YNFKEQ. The CDR3 contains 17 residues. The ends were cut back, 1 base at V and 1 base at J, with 16 bases in the middle. The CDR3 here is CASSQVGTGQIQETQYF. The CDR3 DNA reads as TGTGCCAGCAGCCAAGTAGGAACGGGGCAGATCCAAGAGACCCAGTACTTC.

J is TRBJ1-5 and V is TRBV20-1, with 8 bases matching TRBD1. CDR3 length: 17 amino acids. The germline V gene encodes CDR1 DFQATT and CDR2 SNEGSKA (reference sequence). Losses at the gene ends were 3 bases for V and 0 bases for J; bases not matched to a gene: 10. The DNA of the CDR3 is TGCAGTGCTAGGGGACAGGAGAAGACGTATAGCAATCAGCCCCAGCATTTT. This sequence encodes CSARGQEKTYSNQPQHF.

The chain couples TRBV20-1 to TRBJ1-1, with TRBD1 as a possible D gene (6 bases). There are 13 residues in the CDR3. Trimming left V 3 bases short and J 5 bases short, with 13 bases between. Per germline, CDR1 DFQATT and CDR2 SNEGSKA (reference sequence). Here the CDR3 DNA reads TGCAGTGCTAGTAAGGGGGTGAGGACTGAAGCTTTCTTT. Its translation is CSASKGVRTEAFF.

V is TRBV6-2 or TRBV6-3 and J is TRBJ2-5, with D perhaps being TRBD1 or TRBD2 (6 bases each). CDR1 and CDR2 from the germline V gene are MNHEY and SVGEGT. The CDR3 loop spans 14 amino acids. Trimming removed 7 bases at V and 3 bases at J, with 15 bases between. CDR3 loop: CASTLGGSKETQYF. CDR3 in DNA: TGTGCCAGCACTCTAGGGGGGTCGAAAGAGACCCAGTACTTC.

The genes are TRBV3-1 and TRBJ2-1; 15 bases are a match to TRBD2. Germline V gene data show CDR1 as LGHDT and CDR2 as YNNKEL (reference sequence). This CDR3 is built from 17 residues. V was pared by 3 bases and J by 8 bases, with 8 bases of the junction left unmatched. CDR3 coding DNA: TGTGCCAGCAGCCAGCCTCGGACTAGCGGGGGGGCCTATGAGCAGTTCTTC. This sequence encodes CASSQPRTSGGAYEQFF.

This clonotype was counted between two and nine times. V and J are TRBV2 and TRBJ2-2; weak D call: TRBD2 (6 bases). Deletions cut 3 bases from V and 4 bases from J, with 12 bases between. CDR1 and CDR2 from the germline V gene are SNHLY and FYNNEI. The CDR3 runs to 15 residues. CDR3 residues: CASSESSVRTGELFF. The CDR3 DNA sequence: TGTGCCAGCAGTGAGTCTAGCGTTCGCACCGGGGAGCTGTTTTTT.

The chain couples TRBV9 to TRBJ1-5; possibly TRBD1 for D (5 bases). CDR1 is SGDLS, CDR2 YYNGEE, per germline. Trimming took 4 bases from V and 4 from J, leaving 18 bases between them. The CDR3 is made up of 16 amino acids. The CDR3 bases are TGTGCCAGCAGCCCCGGTGGAGGGGCCTGGAATCAGCCCCAGCATTTT. Its protein product is CASSPGGGAWNQPQHF.

The chain combines TRBV3-1 with TRBJ2-5; possibly TRBD1 or TRBD2 for D (5 bases each). The V gene's germline CDR1 is LGHDT and CDR2 YNNKEL (reference sequence). V lost 5 bases and J 2 bases, leaving 15 bases between the germline ends. This CDR3 has 15 amino acids. The CDR3: CASSISGTPQETQYF. The CDR3 DNA sequence: TGTGCCAGCAGCATCTCCGGGACCCCACAAGAGACCCAGTACTTC.

The rearrangement joins TRBV24-1 to TRBJ2-3; D is undetermined. V shed 4 bases and J shed 0 bases, with 7 bases lying between them. The V gene's germline CDR1 is KGHDR and CDR2 SFDVKD. The CDR3 spans 14 residues. The CDR3 nucleotides are TGTGCCACCAGTGAAAGAACTAGCACAGATACGCAGTATTTT. Translated, it gives CATSERTSTDTQYF.

V usage is TRBV4-3 and J usage is TRBJ2-3, with D possibly matching TRBD2 (7 bases). The CDR3 spans 17 residues. Between the trimmed V and J ends, which lost 4 bases and 1 base, there was a span of 18 bases. CDR1 LGHNA and CDR2 YSLEER come from the germline V gene. As DNA, the CDR3 is TGCGCCAGCAGCCCAGGGGCCGGGACTACCGGCACAGATACGCAGTATTTT. It translates to CASSPGAGTTGTDTQYF.

The V gene is TRBV25-1, the J gene TRBJ1-1; the D gene is possibly TRBD1 (5 bases). The CDR3 has 14 amino acids. V lost 5 bases and J 4 bases, leaving 14 bases between the germline ends. Germline values: CDR1 MGHDK, CDR2 SYGVNS. Here the CDR3 reads CASSSGARATEAFF. CDR3 bases: TGTGCCAGCAGTTCCGGGGCTCGGGCCACTGAAGCTTTCTTT.

The genes are TRBV24-1 and TRBJ2-4, with D possibly matching TRBD2 (5 bases). Near its end, the DNA agrees better with TRBJ2-7, so the J call may be wrong. CDR1 is KGHDR, CDR2 SFDVKD, per germline. This CDR3 region has 14 residues. The chain's CDR3 is CATSDSGRTNEQYF. CDR3 nucleotides: TGTGCCACCAGTGATTCGGGGAGAACGAACGAGCAGTACTTC.

Points on this clonotype: Being one base from a much bigger clone, this may be a read error. This chain connects TRBV4-3 to TRBJ2-3, with 7 nucleotides matching TRBD2. The germline V gene has CDR1 LGHNA and CDR2 YSLEER. The length of the CDR3 is 13 residues. This chain's CDR3 is CAISQGEGDTQYF. The CDR3 bases are TGCGCCATCAGCCAAGGGGAGGGAGATACGCAGTATTTT.